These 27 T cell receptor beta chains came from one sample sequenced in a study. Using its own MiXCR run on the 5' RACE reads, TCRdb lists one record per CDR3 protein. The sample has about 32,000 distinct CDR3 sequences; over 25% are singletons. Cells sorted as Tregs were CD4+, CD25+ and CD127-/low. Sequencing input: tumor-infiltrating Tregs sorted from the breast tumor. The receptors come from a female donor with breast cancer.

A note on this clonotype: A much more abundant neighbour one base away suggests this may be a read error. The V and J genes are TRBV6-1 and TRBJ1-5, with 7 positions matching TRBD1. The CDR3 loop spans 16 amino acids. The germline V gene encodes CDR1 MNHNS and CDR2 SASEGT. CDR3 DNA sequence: TGTGTCAGCAGCCGTGGGACAGCGAATAGCAATCAGCCCCAGCATTTT. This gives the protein CVSSRGTANSNQPQHF.

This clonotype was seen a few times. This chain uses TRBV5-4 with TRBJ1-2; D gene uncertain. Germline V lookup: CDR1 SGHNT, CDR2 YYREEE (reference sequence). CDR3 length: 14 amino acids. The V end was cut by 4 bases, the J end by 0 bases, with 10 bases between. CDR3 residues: CASSPTHSNYGYTF. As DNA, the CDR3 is TGTGCCAGCAGCCCCACACACTCTAACTATGGCTACACCTTC. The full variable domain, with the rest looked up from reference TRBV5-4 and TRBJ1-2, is ETGVTQSPTHLIKTRGQQVTLRCSSQSGHNTVSWYQQALGQGPQFIFQYYREEENGRGNFPPRFSGLQFPNYSSELNVNALELDDSALYLCASSPTHSNYGYTFGSGTRLTVV.

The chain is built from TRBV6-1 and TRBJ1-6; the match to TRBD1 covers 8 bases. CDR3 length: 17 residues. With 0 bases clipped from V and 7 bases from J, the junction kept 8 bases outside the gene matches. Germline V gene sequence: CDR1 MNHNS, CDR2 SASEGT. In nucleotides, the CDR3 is TGTGCCAGCAGTGAAGCAATCCTCAGGGGGCGCAATTCACCCCTCCACTTT. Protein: CASSEAILRGRNSPLHF.

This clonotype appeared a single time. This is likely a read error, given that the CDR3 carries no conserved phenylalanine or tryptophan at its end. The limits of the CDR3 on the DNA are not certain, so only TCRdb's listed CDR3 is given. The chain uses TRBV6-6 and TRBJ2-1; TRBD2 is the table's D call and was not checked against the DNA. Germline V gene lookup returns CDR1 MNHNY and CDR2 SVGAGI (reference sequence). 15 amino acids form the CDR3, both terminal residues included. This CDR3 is CASSYSAGGSYERFL.

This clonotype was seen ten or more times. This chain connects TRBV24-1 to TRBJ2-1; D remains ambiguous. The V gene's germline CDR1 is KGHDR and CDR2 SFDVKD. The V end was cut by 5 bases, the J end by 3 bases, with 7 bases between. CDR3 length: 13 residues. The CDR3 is CATSGSIYNEQFF. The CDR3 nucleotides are TGTGCCACCAGTGGTTCAATCTACAATGAGCAGTTCTTC.

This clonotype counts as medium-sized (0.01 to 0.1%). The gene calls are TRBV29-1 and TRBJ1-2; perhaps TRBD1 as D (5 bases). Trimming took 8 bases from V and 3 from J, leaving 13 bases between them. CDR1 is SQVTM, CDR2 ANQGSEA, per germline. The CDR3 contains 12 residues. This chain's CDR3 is CSFSWGDYGYTF. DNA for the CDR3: TGCAGCTTCTCCTGGGGGGACTATGGCTACACCTTC.

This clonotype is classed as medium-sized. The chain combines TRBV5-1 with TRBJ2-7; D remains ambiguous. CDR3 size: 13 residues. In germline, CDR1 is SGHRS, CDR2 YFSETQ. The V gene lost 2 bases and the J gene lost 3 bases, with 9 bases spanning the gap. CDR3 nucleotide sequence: TGCGCCAGCAGCTTCGGCAGGAGCTACGAGCAGTACTTC. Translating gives CASSFGRSYEQYF.

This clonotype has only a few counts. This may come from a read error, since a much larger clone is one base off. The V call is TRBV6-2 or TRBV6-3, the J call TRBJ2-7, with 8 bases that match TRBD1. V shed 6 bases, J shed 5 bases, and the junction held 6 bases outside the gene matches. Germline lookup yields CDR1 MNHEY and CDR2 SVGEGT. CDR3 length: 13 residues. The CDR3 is CASSSRGLHEQYF. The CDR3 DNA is TGTGCCAGCAGCAGCAGGGGGCTACACGAGCAGTACTTC.

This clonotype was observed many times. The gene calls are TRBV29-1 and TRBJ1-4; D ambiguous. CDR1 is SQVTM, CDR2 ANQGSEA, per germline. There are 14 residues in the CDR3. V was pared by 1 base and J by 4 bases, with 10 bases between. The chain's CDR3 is CSVEGSGDNEKLFF. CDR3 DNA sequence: TGCAGCGTTGAAGGTAGCGGGGATAATGAAAAACTGTTTTTT.

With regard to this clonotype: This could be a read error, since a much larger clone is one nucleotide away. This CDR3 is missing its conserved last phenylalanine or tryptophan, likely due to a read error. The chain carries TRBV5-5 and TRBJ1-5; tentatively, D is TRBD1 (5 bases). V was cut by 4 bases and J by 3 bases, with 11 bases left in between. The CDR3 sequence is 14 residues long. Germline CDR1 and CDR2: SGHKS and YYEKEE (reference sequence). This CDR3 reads CASSPGRLNQPQHS. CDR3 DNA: TGTGCCAGCAGCCCGGGACGTCTCAATCAGCCCCAGCATTCT.

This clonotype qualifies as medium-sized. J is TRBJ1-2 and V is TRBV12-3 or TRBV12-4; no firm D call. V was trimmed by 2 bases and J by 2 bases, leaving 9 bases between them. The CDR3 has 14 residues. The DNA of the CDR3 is TGTGCCAGCAGTTTAATCCCTACAAACTATGGCTACACCTTC. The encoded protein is CASSLIPTNYGYTF.

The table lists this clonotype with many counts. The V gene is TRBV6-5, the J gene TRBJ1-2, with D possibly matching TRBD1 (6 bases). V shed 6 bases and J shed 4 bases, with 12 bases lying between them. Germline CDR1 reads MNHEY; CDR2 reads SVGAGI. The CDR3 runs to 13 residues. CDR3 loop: CASSKGGPYGYTF. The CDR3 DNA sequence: TGTGCCAGCAGCAAAGGGGGTCCCTATGGCTACACCTTC.

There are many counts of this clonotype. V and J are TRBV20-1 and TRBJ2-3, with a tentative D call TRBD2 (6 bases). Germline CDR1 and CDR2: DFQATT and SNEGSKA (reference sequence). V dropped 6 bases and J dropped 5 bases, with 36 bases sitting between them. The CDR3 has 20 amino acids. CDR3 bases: TGCAGTGCCGAAGTCGGGGTAGCGGAGATAAAAAAAGGAGCGCAAGATACGCAGTATTTT. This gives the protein CSAEVGVAEIKKGAQDTQYF.

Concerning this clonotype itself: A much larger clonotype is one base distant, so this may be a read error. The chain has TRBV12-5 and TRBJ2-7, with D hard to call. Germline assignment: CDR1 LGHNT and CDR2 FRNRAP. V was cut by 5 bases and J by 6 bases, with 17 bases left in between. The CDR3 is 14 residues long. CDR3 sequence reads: CASGINTVSREQYF. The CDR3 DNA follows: TGTGCTAGTGGTATCAACACGGTTTCGCGCGAGCAGTACTTC.

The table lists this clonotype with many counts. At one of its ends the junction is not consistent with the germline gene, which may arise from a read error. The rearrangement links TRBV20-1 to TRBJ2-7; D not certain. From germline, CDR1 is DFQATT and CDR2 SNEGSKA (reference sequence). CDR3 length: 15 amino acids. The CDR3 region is CSARDPGVSFYEQYF. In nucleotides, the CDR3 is TGCAGTGCCAGAGATCCGGGTGTCTCCTTCTACGAGCAGTACTTC.

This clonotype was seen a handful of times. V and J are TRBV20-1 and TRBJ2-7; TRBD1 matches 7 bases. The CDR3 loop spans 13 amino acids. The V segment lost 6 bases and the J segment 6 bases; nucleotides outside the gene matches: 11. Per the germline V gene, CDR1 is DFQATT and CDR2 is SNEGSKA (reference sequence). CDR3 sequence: CSADRQGRVEQYF. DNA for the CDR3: TGCAGTGCAGACCGACAGGGCCGAGTCGAGCAGTACTTC.

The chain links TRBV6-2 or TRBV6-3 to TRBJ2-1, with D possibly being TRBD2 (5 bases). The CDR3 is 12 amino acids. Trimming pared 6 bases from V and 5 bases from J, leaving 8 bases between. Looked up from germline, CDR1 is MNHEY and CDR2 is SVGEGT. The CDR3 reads CASRTRDNEQFF. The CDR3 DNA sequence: TGTGCCAGCAGAACGCGGGACAATGAGCAGTTCTTC.

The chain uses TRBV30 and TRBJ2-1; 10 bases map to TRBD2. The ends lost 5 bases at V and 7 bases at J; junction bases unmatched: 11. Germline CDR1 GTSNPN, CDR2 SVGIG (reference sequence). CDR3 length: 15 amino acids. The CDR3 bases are TGTGCCTGGTCCCTGCTAGCGGGAGAGGGGAATGAGCAGTTCTTC. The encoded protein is CAWSLLAGEGNEQFF. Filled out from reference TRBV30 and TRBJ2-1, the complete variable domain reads SQTIHQWPATLVQPVGSPLSLECTVEGTSNPNLYWYRQAAGRGLQLLFYSVGIGQISSEVPQNLSASRPQDRQFILSSKKLLLSDSGFYLCAWSLLAGEGNEQFFGPGTRLTVL.

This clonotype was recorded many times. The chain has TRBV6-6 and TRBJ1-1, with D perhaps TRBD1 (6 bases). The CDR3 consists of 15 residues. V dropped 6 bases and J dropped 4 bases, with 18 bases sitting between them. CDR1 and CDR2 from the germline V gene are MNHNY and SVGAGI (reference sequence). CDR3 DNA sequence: TGTGCCAGCAGGGGAGGGGGGGGGCCTGCCACTGAAGCTTTCTTT. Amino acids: CASRGGGGPATEAFF.

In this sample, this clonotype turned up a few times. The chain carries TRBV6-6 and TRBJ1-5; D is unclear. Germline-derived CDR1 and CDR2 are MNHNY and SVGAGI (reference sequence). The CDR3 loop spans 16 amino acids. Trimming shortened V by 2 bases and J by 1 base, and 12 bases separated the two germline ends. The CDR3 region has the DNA TGTGCCAGCAGTTACCCAAGTTCTGGGAGCAATCAGCCCCAGCATTTT. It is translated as CASSYPSSGSNQPQHF.

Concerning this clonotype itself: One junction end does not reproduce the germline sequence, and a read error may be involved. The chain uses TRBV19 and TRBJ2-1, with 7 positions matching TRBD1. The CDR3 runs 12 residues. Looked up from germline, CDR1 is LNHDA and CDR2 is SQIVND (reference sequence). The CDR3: CAGSTGVDEQFF. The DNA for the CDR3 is TGTGCCGGTAGTACAGGGGTGGATGAGCAGTTCTTC.

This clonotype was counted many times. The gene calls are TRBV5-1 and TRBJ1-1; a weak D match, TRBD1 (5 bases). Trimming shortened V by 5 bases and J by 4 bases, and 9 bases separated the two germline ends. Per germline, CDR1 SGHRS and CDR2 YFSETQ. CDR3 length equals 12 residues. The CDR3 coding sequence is TGCGCCAGCAGGGGGAGGGGCACTGAAGCTTTCTTT. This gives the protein CASRGRGTEAFF.

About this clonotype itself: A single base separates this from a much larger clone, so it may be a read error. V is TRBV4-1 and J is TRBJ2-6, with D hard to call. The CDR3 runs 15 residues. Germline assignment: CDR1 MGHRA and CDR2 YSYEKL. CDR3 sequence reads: CASSELYSRANVLTF. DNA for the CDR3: TGCGCCAGCAGCGAGCTATACTCTAGGGCCAACGTCCTGACTTTC.

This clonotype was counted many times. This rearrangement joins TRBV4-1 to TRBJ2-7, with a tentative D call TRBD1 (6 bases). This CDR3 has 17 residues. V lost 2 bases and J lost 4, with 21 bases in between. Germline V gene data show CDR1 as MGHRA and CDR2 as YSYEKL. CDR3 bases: TGCGCCAGCAGCCAACGACTGCTTACAGGGATTGGGTACGAGCAGTACTTC. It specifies CASSQRLLTGIGYEQYF.

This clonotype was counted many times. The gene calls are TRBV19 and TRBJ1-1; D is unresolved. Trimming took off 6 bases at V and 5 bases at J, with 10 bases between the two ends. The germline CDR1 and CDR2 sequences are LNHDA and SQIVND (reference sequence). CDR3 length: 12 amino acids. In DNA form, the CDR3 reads TGTGCCAGTAGGACCGGTGGGACTGAAGCTTTCTTT. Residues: CASRTGGTEAFF.

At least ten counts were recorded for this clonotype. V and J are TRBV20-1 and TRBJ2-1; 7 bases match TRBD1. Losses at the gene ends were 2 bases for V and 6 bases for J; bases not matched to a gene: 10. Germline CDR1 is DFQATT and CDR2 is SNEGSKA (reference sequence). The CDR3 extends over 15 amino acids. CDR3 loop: CSARLTGVGPNEQFF. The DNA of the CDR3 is TGCAGTGCTAGACTCACAGGGGTGGGGCCCAATGAGCAGTTCTTC.

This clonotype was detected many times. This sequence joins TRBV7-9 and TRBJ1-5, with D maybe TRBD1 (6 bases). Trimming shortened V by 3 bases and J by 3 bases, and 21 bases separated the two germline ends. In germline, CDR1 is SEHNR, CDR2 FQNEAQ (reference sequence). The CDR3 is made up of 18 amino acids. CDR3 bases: TGTGCCAGCAGCTTTAGCGGCGAGAGGGGGGTCCTCAATCAGCCCCAGCATTTT. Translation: CASSFSGERGVLNQPQHF.